This T cell receptor (beta chain) is from a study of metastatic and nonmetastatic thyroid tumors. In the study overall: Repertoires were compared across blood and tumor or nodule tissue from malignant and benign thyroid patients. Study results and caveats: Reported TCR beta diversity, measured in blood and tumor, was significantly higher for malignant thyroid tumors than for benign nodules.

TCRdb re-called clones via MiXCR from the PCR reads. This table has around 15,000 clones, around 33% appearing once. About this clone itself: Its antigen is not identified.

CDR3 length equals 13 residues. Germline assignment: CDR1 SGHDN and CDR2 FVKESK. Germline trimming cut 4 bases from V and 8 bases from J; bases unmatched to any gene: 6. Each patient came to thyroid surgery without any prior treatment (of any kind). The sequence was collected from a male donor with papillary thyroid cancer or a benign thyroid nodule (not recorded which). Some clones in this sample may be carry-over from other donors' samples. Sequenced sample: tumor tissue. The rearrangement links TRBV14 to TRBJ1-2; 8 bases align to TRBD1. For the CDR3, the DNA is TGTGCCAGCAGCCTCTCAGGGGGCATGGGCTACACCTTC. Its protein product is CASSLSGGMGYTF.